This passage covers 9 T cell receptor beta chains from one sample sequenced in a study of blood T cell repertoires in COVID-19. TCRdb's copy holds only in-frame clones and misses some; the assay was immunoSEQ multiplex PCR. The sample shows 300,000 to 450,000 clones, about 85% of them seen only once. The specimen was peripheral blood. These receptors were taken from a woman under 30 with acute or convalescent COVID-19.

The chain uses TRBV18 and TRBJ1-2, with 8 bases that match TRBD1. CDR1 is KGHSH, CDR2 LQKENI, per germline. V gave up 3 bases and J gave up 7 bases; unmatched junction bases: 4. There are 13 residues in the CDR3. This CDR3 reads CASSPLDRGGYTF. In DNA form, the CDR3 reads TGTGCCAGCTCACCTTTAGACAGGGGTGGCTACACCTTC.

V usage is TRBV4-2 and J usage is TRBJ2-3; D perhaps matches TRBD1 (8 bases). The germline V and J ends were trimmed by 0 bases and 5 bases, with 15 bases remaining between them. Germline CDR1 is LGHNA and CDR2 is YNFKEQ. CDR3 length: 16 residues. Here the CDR3 DNA reads TGTGCCAGCAGCCAAGATGCAGGGGGCGGGGGAGATACGCAGTATTTT. Encoded protein: CASSQDAGGGGDTQYF.

V gene TRBV19 combines with J gene TRBJ1-1; D might be TRBD1 (5 bases). With 3 bases removed from V and 0 bases from J, the gap between germline ends came to 8 bases. Germline CDR1 LNHDA, CDR2 SQIVND (reference sequence). This CDR3 is built from 14 residues. The CDR3 nucleotides are TGTGCCAGTAGTATGACAGAGATGAACACTGAAGCTTTCTTT. Translating gives CASSMTEMNTEAFF.

The rearrangement links TRBV4-1 to TRBJ2-3; 10 bases match TRBD1. The CDR3 loop spans 18 amino acids. In germline, CDR1 is MGHRA, CDR2 YSYEKL. J lost 4 bases, V lost 4 bases, and 14 bases had no gene match. CDR3 sequence reads: CASSPKSYGTGEADTQYF. CDR3 DNA sequence: TGCGCCAGCAGCCCAAAATCATACGGGACAGGGGAAGCAGATACGCAGTATTTT.

The V call is TRBV28, the J call TRBJ1-2; perhaps TRBD1 as D (6 bases). The ends were cut back, 0 bases at V and 6 bases at J, with 8 bases in the middle. Germline V gene sequence: CDR1 MDHEN, CDR2 SYDVKM. This CDR3 is built from 13 residues. The CDR3 region is CASSLWDSHGYTF. The CDR3 bases are TGTGCCAGCAGTTTATGGGACAGCCATGGCTACACCTTC.

The rearrangement links TRBV7-2 to TRBJ1-2; 8 nucleotides agree with TRBD1. CDR3 size: 15 residues. Germline trimming cut 5 bases from V and 2 bases from J; bases unmatched to any gene: 7. The germline CDR1 and CDR2 sequences are SGHTA and FQGNSA. The CDR3 sequence is CASSLGTGLNYGYTF. Here the CDR3 DNA reads TGTGCCAGCAGCCTAGGGACAGGCTTAAACTATGGCTACACCTTC.

Concerning this clone: Within the sample, other DNA sequences also encode this same CDR3. The chain couples TRBV3-1 (or the pseudogene TRBV3-2) to TRBJ2-1, with 7 bases identical to TRBD1. The germline V gene has CDR1 LGHDT and CDR2 YNNKEL (reference sequence). Trimming took 4 bases from V and 7 from J; bases not matched to a gene: 1. The CDR3 length is 12 residues. The CDR3 is CASSLQGNEQFF. CDR3 bases: TGTGCCAGCAGCCTACAGGGGAATGAGCAGTTCTTC.

The J gene is TRBJ1-4, the V gene TRBV6-5; D is undetermined. The V gene lost 7 bases and the J gene lost 7 bases, with 10 bases spanning the gap. The CDR3 runs to 12 residues. Per germline, CDR1 MNHEY and CDR2 SVGAGI. This CDR3 reads CASTSGGEKLFF. The CDR3 bases are TGTGCCAGCACCTCTGGAGGTGAAAAACTGTTTTTT.

The CDR3 DNA reads as TGTGCCAGCACAAGGGACGGGGGTTTCTCTGGAAACACCATATATTTT. Its protein product is CASTRDGGFSGNTIYF. This chain connects TRBV2 to TRBJ1-3, with TRBD1 as a possible D gene (5 bases). There are 16 residues in the CDR3. The germline V gene encodes CDR1 SNHLY and CDR2 FYNNEI. With 7 bases removed from V and 0 bases from J, the gap between germline ends came to 16 bases.